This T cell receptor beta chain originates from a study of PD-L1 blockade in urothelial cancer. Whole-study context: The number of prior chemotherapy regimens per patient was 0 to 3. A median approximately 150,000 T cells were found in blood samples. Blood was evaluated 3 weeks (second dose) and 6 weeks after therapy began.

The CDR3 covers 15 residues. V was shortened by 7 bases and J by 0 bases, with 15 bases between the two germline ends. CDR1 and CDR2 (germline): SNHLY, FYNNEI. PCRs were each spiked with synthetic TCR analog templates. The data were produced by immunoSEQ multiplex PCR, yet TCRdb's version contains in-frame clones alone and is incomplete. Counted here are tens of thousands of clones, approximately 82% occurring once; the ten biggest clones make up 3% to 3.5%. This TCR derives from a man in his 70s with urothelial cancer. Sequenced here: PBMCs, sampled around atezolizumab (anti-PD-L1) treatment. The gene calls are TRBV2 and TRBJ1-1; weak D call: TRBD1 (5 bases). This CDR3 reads CASISEGVMNTEAFF. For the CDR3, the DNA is TGTGCCAGCATTTCCGAAGGGGTAATGAACACTGAAGCTTTCTTT.